The entry below describes one T cell receptor (beta chain). This specimen belongs to a study of CD8 T cells in Susac syndrome. While CD8+ and CD4+ T cells were isolated negatively, TEMRA cells were enriched by FACS. The germline V gene encodes CDR1 DFQATT and CDR2 SNEGSKA (reference sequence). The V end was cut by 1 base, the J end by 4 bases, with 13 bases between. This CDR3 has 14 amino acids. The RNA input was 0.5 to 1 ug, and it was reverse transcribed with random hexamers. TCRdb ran MiXCR on the immunoSEQ multiplex PCR reads and lists one entry per CDR3 protein. The sample has over 150,000 distinct CDR3 sequences, about 96% seen once.

The gene calls are TRBV20-1 and TRBJ1-1, with no clear D. The TCR was taken from a human donor with Susac syndrome. The sample comprised CD4+ T cells from PBMCs. CDR3 residues: CSARAQARTTEAFF. CDR3 DNA sequence: TGCAGTGCTAGAGCCCAAGCACGAACCACTGAAGCTTTCTTT.